These 30 T cell receptor beta chains share one sample of origin, sequenced in a study of blood T cell repertoires in COVID-19. Sequenced by immunoSEQ multiplex PCR; TCRdb stores in-frame clones only, minus some. The sample has roughly 29,000 clones, over 75% seen once. Sample: peripheral blood. These receptors all stem from a woman older than 75 with COVID-19, enrolled during active disease.

This clone has a single count. This rearrangement joins TRBV11-2 to TRBJ2-5, with D possibly being TRBD2 (5 bases). Germline CDR1 SGHAT, CDR2 FQNNGV. The ends were cut back, 0 bases at V and 4 bases at J, with 12 bases in the middle. This CDR3 spans 15 amino acids. CDR3 nucleotide sequence: TGTGCCAGCAGCTTAGATCTCCTCGGAGGAGAGACCCAGTACTTC. It codes for CASSLDLLGGETQYF.

The J gene is TRBJ2-1, the V gene TRBV5-1; D may be TRBD1 (6 bases). CDR3 size: 15 residues. Trimming pared 0 bases from V and 2 bases from J, leaving 9 bases between. Germline V gene lookup returns CDR1 SGHRS and CDR2 YFSETQ. The CDR3 bases are TGCGCCAGCAGCTTGGTTGGGGACACCTACAATGAGCAGTTCTTC. Residues: CASSLVGDTYNEQFF.

This clone appeared a single time. The gene calls are TRBV11-2 and TRBJ1-6; weak D call: TRBD1 (5 bases). Trimming stripped 3 bases from V and 8 bases from J, with 11 bases between. CDR3 length: 14 residues. Germline V CDR1 and CDR2: SGHAT, FQNNGV. The CDR3 nucleotides are TGTGCCAGCAGCTTTCAGGGAATGGATTCACCCCTCCACTTT. This codes for CASSFQGMDSPLHF.

The chain employs TRBV19 and TRBJ1-2, with 7 bases fitting TRBD1. V lost 5 bases and J lost 4; bases outside the gene matches: 10. Looked up from germline, CDR1 is LNHDA and CDR2 is SQIVND (reference sequence). CDR3 size: 15 residues. In DNA form, the CDR3 reads TGTGCCAGTAGTCCGTCTGTAGGGGGCACCTATGGCTACACCTTC. Protein: CASSPSVGGTYGYTF.

V and J are TRBV3-1 (or the pseudogene TRBV3-2) and TRBJ2-7; 7 positions match TRBD2. Germline CDR1 is LGHDT and CDR2 is YNNKEL (reference sequence). CDR3 size: 17 residues. The V gene end was trimmed by 0 bases and the J gene end by 0 bases; junction bases not matched to a gene: 8. The CDR3 sequence is CASSQELASGYSYEQYF. For the CDR3, the DNA is TGTGCCAGCAGCCAAGAATTGGCTAGCGGATACTCCTACGAGCAGTACTTC.

The rearrangement joins TRBV19 to TRBJ1-6; 11 bases are shared with TRBD1. CDR1 is LNHDA, CDR2 SQIVND, per germline (reference sequence). This CDR3 contains 15 residues. V was clipped by 5 bases and J by 8 bases; unmatched bases: 5. The CDR3: CASSPRTGGDSPLHF. For the CDR3, the DNA is TGTGCCAGTAGTCCTCGGACAGGGGGCGATTCACCCCTCCACTTT.

The chain has TRBV19 and TRBJ1-1; 8 bases align to TRBD1. With 3 bases clipped from V and 11 bases from J, the junction kept 11 bases outside the gene matches. Germline CDR1 reads LNHDA; CDR2 reads SQIVND (reference sequence). The CDR3 runs 14 residues. CDR3: CASSILPQGAGAFF. Here the CDR3 DNA reads TGTGCCAGTAGTATTCTCCCTCAGGGGGCTGGGGCTTTCTTT.

The chain combines TRBV7-9 with TRBJ2-7; 9 bases match TRBD1. There are 14 residues in the CDR3. Germline V gene sequence: CDR1 SEHNR, CDR2 FQNEAQ (reference sequence). V lost 5 bases, J lost 1 base, and 3 bases stayed unmatched. The CDR3 region has the DNA TGTGCCAGCAGCCCCGGGACAGGGTCCTACGAGCAGTACTTC. Translated: CASSPGTGSYEQYF. Looking up the rest from reference TRBV7-9 and TRBJ2-7 gives the full variable domain: DTGVSQNPRHKITKRGQNVTFRCDPISEHNRLYWYRQTLGQGPEFLTYFQNEAQLEKSRLLSDRFSAERPKGSFSTLEIQRTEQGDSAMYLCASSPGTGSYEQYFGPGTRLTVT.

The chain links TRBV9 to TRBJ2-5, with a possible D match to TRBD1 (6 bases). The CDR3 extends over 15 amino acids. Germline CDR1 and CDR2: SGDLS and YYNGEE. V gave up 4 bases and J gave up 2 bases, with 15 bases separating them. Here the CDR3 DNA reads TGTGCCAGCAGCCCTCAGGGGCGAAAACAAGAGACCCAGTACTTC. This encodes CASSPQGRKQETQYF.

The gene calls are TRBV6-1 and TRBJ2-3; 14 bases are a match to TRBD2. The length of the CDR3 is 19 residues. The V gene's germline CDR1 is MNHNS and CDR2 SASEGT. V lost 2 bases and J lost 3; bases outside the gene matches: 10. The CDR3 nucleotides read TGTGCCAGCAGTGAACGAAGGAGGACTAGCGGGGGGATGACAGATACGCAGTATTTT. Translated: CASSERRRTSGGMTDTQYF.

J is TRBJ2-3 and V is TRBV5-1; TRBD2 matches 9 bases. The V and J ends lost 4 bases and 4 bases, in that order; junction bases with no gene match: 7. The CDR3 is made up of 15 amino acids. Looked up from germline, CDR1 is SGHRS and CDR2 is YFSETQ. This CDR3 reads CASSRVGGGADTQYF. DNA of the CDR3: TGCGCCAGCAGCCGGGTAGGCGGGGGGGCAGATACGCAGTATTTT.

CDR3 in amino acids: CASSLGTSGSRDTQYF. The CDR3 DNA reads as TGTGCCAGTAGTTTAGGGACTAGCGGGTCCAGGGATACGCAGTATTTT. The V gene is TRBV19, the J gene TRBJ2-3; 12 nucleotides line up with TRBD2. V was clipped by 5 bases and J by 6 bases; unmatched bases: 9. Germline V gene lookup returns CDR1 LNHDA and CDR2 SQIVND (reference sequence). This CDR3 has 16 residues.

The rearrangement uses TRBV5-1 and TRBJ2-2, with 8 bases lining up with TRBD1. Trimming took 4 bases from V and 6 from J; bases not matched to a gene: 8. This CDR3 is built from 15 residues. The germline V gene encodes CDR1 SGHRS and CDR2 YFSETQ. CDR3 in DNA: TGCGCCAGCAGCGCGGGACAGGTGGAGTCCGGGGAGCTGTTTTTT. Translated: CASSAGQVESGELFF.

V is TRBV20-1 and J is TRBJ1-1; TRBD1 might be the D (5 bases). The CDR3 loop spans 14 amino acids. With 3 bases removed from V and 3 bases from J, the gap between germline ends came to 14 bases. CDR1 is DFQATT, CDR2 SNEGSKA, per germline (reference sequence). Here the CDR3 reads CSASGARIHTEAFF. The CDR3 nucleotides are TGCAGTGCTAGTGGGGCCAGAATTCACACTGAAGCTTTCTTT.

This clone was observed a handful of times. V is TRBV7-2 and J is TRBJ2-7, with D perhaps TRBD1 (6 bases). Germline CDR1 SGHTA, CDR2 FQGNSA. Trimming stripped 2 bases from V and 3 bases from J, with 8 bases between. The CDR3 totals 13 residues. The CDR3 bases are TGTGCCAGCAGCTTAAGGGACAACTACGAGCAGTACTTC. It translates to CASSLRDNYEQYF. Full variable domain (missing parts from reference TRBV7-2 and TRBJ2-7): GAGVSQSPSNKVTEKGKDVELRCDPISGHTALYWYRQSLGQGLEFLIYFQGNSAPDKSGLPSDRFSAERTGGSVSTLTIQRTQQEDSAVYLCASSLRDNYEQYFGPGTRLTVT.

A few counts support this clone. The chain couples TRBV5-4 to TRBJ1-4; maybe TRBD1 (6 bases). Looked up from germline, CDR1 is SGHNT and CDR2 is YYREEE (reference sequence). The V end lost 3 bases, the J end lost 5 bases, and 11 bases lay between the germline ends. The CDR3 length is 14 residues. CDR3 coding DNA: TGTGCCAGCAGCTCGGGGGGCAGGAATGAAAAACTGTTTTTT. Translation gives CASSSGGRNEKLFF.

The CDR3 nucleotides are TGCGCCAGCAGCTTGGTTGGAGAGGCTAGCACAGATACGCAGTATTTT. The encoded protein is CASSLVGEASTDTQYF. V and J are TRBV5-1 and TRBJ2-3, with D unresolved. CDR1 SGHRS and CDR2 YFSETQ come from the germline V gene. The CDR3 extends over 16 amino acids. Deletions cut 0 bases from V and 0 bases from J, with 11 bases between.

The chain carries TRBV27 and TRBJ1-2, with 9 bases aligning to TRBD1. The germline V gene encodes CDR1 MNHEY and CDR2 SMNVEV (reference sequence). V gave up 4 bases and J gave up 4 bases; unmatched junction bases: 4. This CDR3 is 14 amino acids long. In nucleotides, the CDR3 is TGTGCCAGCAGTTCTACAGGGGGCGTCTATGGCTACACCTTC. It yields the protein CASSSTGGVYGYTF.

The chain couples TRBV3-1 (or the pseudogene TRBV3-2) to TRBJ1-4; D gene uncertain. Trimming took 6 bases from V and 0 from J, leaving 11 bases between them. Per the germline V gene, CDR1 is LGHDT and CDR2 is YNNKEL (reference sequence). The CDR3 covers 15 residues. The CDR3 DNA sequence: TGTGCCAGCAGTTACTACGGTGCAACTAATGAAAAACTGTTTTTT. It specifies CASSYYGATNEKLFF.

This chain links TRBV2 with TRBJ2-6; D unclear. The ends were cut back, 7 bases at V and 4 bases at J, with 8 bases in the middle. The CDR3 loop spans 13 amino acids. Germline values: CDR1 SNHLY, CDR2 FYNNEI. The CDR3 protein is CASMYSGANVLTF. The CDR3 DNA follows: TGTGCCAGCATGTATTCCGGGGCCAACGTCCTGACTTTC.

This clone was observed a handful of times. CDR3 amino acids: CASSQGDRATQPQHF. The CDR3 DNA follows: TGTGCCAGCAGCCAAGGGGACAGGGCCACTCAGCCCCAGCATTTT. The genes are TRBV3-1 (or the pseudogene TRBV3-2) and TRBJ1-5; 9 bases agree with TRBD1. After removal of 1 base from V and 6 bases from J, the junction contained 4 bases not matched to a gene. Germline V gene sequence: CDR1 LGHDT, CDR2 YNNKEL (reference sequence). This CDR3 contains 15 residues.

The V call is TRBV6-5, the J call TRBJ2-3, with a tentative D call TRBD2 (5 bases). Germline CDR1 is MNHEY and CDR2 is SVGAGI. CDR3 length: 16 amino acids. Deletions cut 0 bases from V and 6 bases from J, with 16 bases between. Written as DNA, the CDR3 is TGTGCCAGCAGTTACTCGGGTGGGCTAGCAGGCGATACGCAGTATTTT. Amino acids: CASSYSGGLAGDTQYF.

This rearrangement joins TRBV29-1 to TRBJ2-7; TRBD2 matches 10 bases. The J segment lost 5 bases and the V segment lost 3 bases, leaving 4 bases of the junction unmatched. In germline, CDR1 is SQVTM, CDR2 ANQGSEA. The CDR3 runs to 13 residues. Here the CDR3 reads CSVESSGGHEQYF. Here the CDR3 DNA reads TGCAGCGTTGAGTCTAGCGGGGGCCACGAGCAGTACTTC.

This clone is a singleton in its sample. This chain connects TRBV29-1 to TRBJ2-1, with 11 positions matching TRBD1. The CDR3 spans 15 residues. Germline-derived CDR1 and CDR2 are SQVTM and ANQGSEA. After removal of 5 bases from V and 9 bases from J, the junction contained 12 bases not matched to a gene. This chain's CDR3 is CSVNSRDRGVGEQFF. CDR3 DNA: TGCAGCGTTAATTCCCGGGACAGGGGGGTCGGTGAGCAGTTCTTC.

The chain employs TRBV6-6 and TRBJ2-2, with 8 positions matching TRBD1. Trimming cost V 6 bases and J 6 bases; bases outside gene matches: 6. The germline gives CDR1 MNHNY, CDR2 SVGAGI (reference sequence). The CDR3 spans 14 residues. The CDR3 bases are TGTGCCAGCAGCCAGACAGGGGAGGCCGGGGAGCTGTTTTTT. This codes for CASSQTGEAGELFF.

This CDR3 reads CASSLLAAQETQYF. The CDR3 DNA reads TGTGCCAGCAGCTTGCTAGCGGCCCAAGAGACCCAGTACTTC. The chain uses TRBV5-4 and TRBJ2-5; 7 bases line up with TRBD2. V lost 1 base and J lost 1; bases outside the gene matches: 1. The V gene's germline CDR1 is SGHNT and CDR2 YYREEE (reference sequence). The CDR3 spans 14 residues.

This chain connects TRBV27 to TRBJ2-7, with TRBD2 as a possible D gene (6 bases). The V gene lost 5 bases and the J gene lost 1 base, with 12 bases spanning the gap. The CDR3 extends over 14 amino acids. CDR1 and CDR2 (germline): MNHEY, SMNVEV (reference sequence). The CDR3 nucleotides read TGTGCCAGCAGTAAGCTCGGGGGTTCCTACGAGCAGTACTTC. Amino acids: CASSKLGGSYEQYF.

The chain couples TRBV5-6 to TRBJ2-7, with TRBD1 as a possible D gene (6 bases). Germline V gives CDR1 SGHDT, CDR2 YYEEEE. V was trimmed by 4 bases and J by 2 bases, leaving 19 bases between them. The CDR3 contains 16 residues. The CDR3 loop is CASSPARLGAPYEQYF. For the CDR3, the DNA is TGTGCCAGCAGCCCGGCGCGGCTGGGGGCTCCCTACGAGCAGTACTTC.

This clone has a single count. V is TRBV7-9 and J is TRBJ2-7; 12 bases line up with TRBD2. CDR3 length equals 17 residues. Germline V gives CDR1 SEHNR, CDR2 FQNEAQ (reference sequence). The trim removed 4 bases at V and 1 base at J, leaving 8 bases unmatched. CDR3 sequence reads: CASSSTSGGSYSYEQYF. The CDR3 DNA reads as TGTGCCAGCAGCTCCACTAGCGGGGGGTCCTATTCCTACGAGCAGTACTTC.

The chain uses TRBV6-5 and TRBJ2-1; D possibly corresponds to TRBD2 (7 bases). Trimming pared 2 bases from V and 4 bases from J, leaving 15 bases between. The length of the CDR3 is 16 residues. CDR1 and CDR2 from the germline V gene are MNHEY and SVGAGI. CDR3 bases: TGTGCCAGCAGTTACACTGGGGGGGGCTTTTACAATGAGCAGTTCTTC. Encoded protein: CASSYTGGGFYNEQFF.